This T cell receptor beta chain emerged from a study of blood T cell repertoires in COVID-19 (dated by TCRdb to 2018 to 2021). About the investigation overall: Collaborator samples came from the United States, Italy and Spain and covered acute and convalescent phases of COVID-19. The material from the prospective study consisted of cDNA or gDNA derived from T cells, B-cell-depleted T cells, or PBMCs. Deeply sampled blood TCRbeta repertoires from subjects exposed to, actively infected with, or recovered from COVID-19 were included in the dataset. The repertoires were made available in a free public database intended to serve as a resource for research on the immune response to SARS-CoV-2. The samples were drawn from two sources: the first 160 participants of the ongoing ImmuneRACE study, and 1,254 subjects contributed by 6 global collaborators. Sample metadata almost always included a de-identified subject ID, COVID-19 status, age in years and sex. Where available, HLA class I and class II types were taken from metadata supplied by the sample provider and were not determined by assay-based typing. Broader findings and caveats from the paper: The quantity of clinical and demographic metadata differed by source and by participant and was supplied without curation.

TCRbeta CDR3 regions were amplified from genomic DNA using the immunoSEQ Assay, a bias-controlled multiplex PCR. Per the original workflow: The number of nucleated cells in each sample was estimated by amplification of reference gene primers within the assay. Sequence reads were collapsed and filtered to measure the absolute abundance of every unique TCRbeta CDR3 rearrangement. For each sample, productive Simpson clonality was calculated as the square root of Simpson's diversity index over productive rearrangements. Imported from immuneACCESS, the table was reduced by TCRdb to in-frame sequences with V and J called. These copies leave out some clones; in studies compared against another copy, an unresolved V gene accounts for under half, and the cause of the remainder is not known. V and J calls and clone size come straight from that table; D and trimming were deduced from the DNA. The sample contains about 57,000 clones, just over 85% of them found a single time. The leading ten clones occupy approximately 5% of the sample.

About this clone: Its antigen remains undetermined. The input lacks base qualities; no much larger clone sits a single base away.

Cut back by 6 bases and 7 bases, the V and J ends lie 10 bases apart. In the germline V gene, CDR1 corresponds to SGHTA and CDR2 to FQGNSA. The cysteine opens and the phenylalanine closes a CDR3 of 12 amino acids. CDR3 DNA only is kept here, 36 bases in frame from base 1. Collaborating institutions collected whole blood in K2EDTA tubes following their own protocols. For TCRbeta analysis, collaborators shipped samples as frozen whole blood, isolated PBMCs, or DNA extracted from either of those sample types. The specimen sequenced was peripheral blood. The sequence joins TRBV7-2 to TRBJ2-1, with no reliable assignment of the D segment. The sequence was obtained from a human donor in a cohort sampled during active COVID-19. The CDR3 protein: CASRYLENEQFF. The bases are TGTGCCAGCAGATACCTCGAGAATGAGCAGTTCTTC.